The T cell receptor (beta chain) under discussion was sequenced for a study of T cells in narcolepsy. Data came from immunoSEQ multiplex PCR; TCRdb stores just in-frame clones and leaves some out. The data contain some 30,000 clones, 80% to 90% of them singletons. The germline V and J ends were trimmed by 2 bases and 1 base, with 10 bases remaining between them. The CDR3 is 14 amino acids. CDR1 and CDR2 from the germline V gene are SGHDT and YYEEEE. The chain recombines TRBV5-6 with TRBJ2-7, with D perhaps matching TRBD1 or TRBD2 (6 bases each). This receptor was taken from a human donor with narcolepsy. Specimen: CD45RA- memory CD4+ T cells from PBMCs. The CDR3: CASSFGGPSYEQYF. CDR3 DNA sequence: TGTGCCAGCAGCTTTGGGGGGCCTTCCTACGAGCAGTACTTC.